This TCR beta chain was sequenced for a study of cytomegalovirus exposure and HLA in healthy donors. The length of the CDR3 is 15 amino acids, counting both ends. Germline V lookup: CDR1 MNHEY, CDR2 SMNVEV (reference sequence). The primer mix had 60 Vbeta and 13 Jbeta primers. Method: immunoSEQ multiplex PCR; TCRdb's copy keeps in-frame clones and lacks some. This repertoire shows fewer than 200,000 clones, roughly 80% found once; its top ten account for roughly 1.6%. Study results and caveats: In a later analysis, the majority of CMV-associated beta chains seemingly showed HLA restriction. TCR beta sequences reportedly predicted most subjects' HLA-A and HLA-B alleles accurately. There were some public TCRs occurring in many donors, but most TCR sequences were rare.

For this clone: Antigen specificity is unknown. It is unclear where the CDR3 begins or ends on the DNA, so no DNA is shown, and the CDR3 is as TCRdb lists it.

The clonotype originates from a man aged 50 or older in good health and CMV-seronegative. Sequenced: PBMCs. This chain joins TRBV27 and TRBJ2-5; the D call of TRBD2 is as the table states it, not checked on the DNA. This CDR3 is CASSTSAGGDVTQYF.